This TCR beta chain was captured in a study of cytomegalovirus exposure and HLA in healthy donors. Whole-study context: A preliminary data release comprised tens of millions of unique TCRs obtained from HLA-typed donors.

In regard to this clone: The antigen is not known.

CDR3 length: 14 residues. The germline V gene encodes CDR1 MNHNS and CDR2 SASEGT. V shed 1 base and J shed 7 bases, with 13 bases lying between them. Whole-study results and caveats: Reports indicated that the classifier achieved high specificity and sensitivity in diagnosing cytomegalovirus status. It has been reported that TCR beta sequences accurately predicted the HLA-A and HLA-B alleles of most subjects. Other equally common chains were less clonally expanded than HLA-associated TCR beta chains, a later analysis showed.

The PCR made use of 60 Vbeta and 13 Jbeta primers. Sequenced by immunoSEQ multiplex PCR; TCRdb stores in-frame clones only, minus some. Of around 150,000 clones in the sample, 64% were seen once. The specimen was PBMCs. The chain combines TRBV6-1 with TRBJ1-2; D gene uncertain. This receptor was taken from a woman aged 25 to 39 in good health and CMV-seropositive. CDR3 sequence reads: CASSEGIWGGGYTF. The DNA for the CDR3 is TGTGCCAGCAGTGAAGGTATCTGGGGAGGTGGCTACACCTTC.